This paragraph reports one T cell receptor (beta chain). Per the original methods: Estimates of nucleated cell counts were drawn from the amplification of reference gene primers. TCRdb keeps only in-frame clones here, not all; method: immunoSEQ multiplex PCR. For V, J and clone size, that table is used; D and trimming come from the DNA. Among about 140,000 clones listed, almost 85% were seen once. This sample was taken from a study of blood T cell repertoires in COVID-19. Study details: Samples came from the United States, Italy and Spain, spanning acute and convalescent COVID-19.

J was trimmed by 10 bases and V by 11 bases; bases with no gene match: 9. Per the germline V gene, CDR1 is MDHEN and CDR2 is SYDVKM. This CDR3 has 12 amino acids. Individuals drawn from around 24 US areas were about 18 to 100 years old. Donors were grouped by their self-reported clinical history. This TCR was sampled from a man aged 35 to 55 with acute COVID-19. Sequenced input: PBMCs or T cells enriched from blood (not recorded which). The V and J genes are TRBV28 and TRBJ2-2, with 8 bases matching TRBD1. The CDR3 spells CAVGQGSTELFF. The CDR3 bases are TGTGCCGTTGGACAGGGTTCCACGGAGCTGTTTTTT.